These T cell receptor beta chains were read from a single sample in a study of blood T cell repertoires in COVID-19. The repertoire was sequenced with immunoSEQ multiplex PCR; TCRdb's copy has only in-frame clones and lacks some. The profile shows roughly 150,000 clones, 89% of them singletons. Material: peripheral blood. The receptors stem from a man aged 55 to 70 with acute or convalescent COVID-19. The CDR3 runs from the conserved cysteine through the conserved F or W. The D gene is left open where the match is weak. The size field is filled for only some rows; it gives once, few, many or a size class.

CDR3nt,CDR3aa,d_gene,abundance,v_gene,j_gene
TGTGCCAGTAGTATTCTCACAGCCACCGGGGAGCTGTTTTTT,CASSILTATGELFF,.,.,TRBV19,TRBJ2-2
TGTGCCAGCACCCAGCGGGGCAGCTCCTACGAGCAGTACTTC,CASTQRGSSYEQYF,TRBD2,.,TRBV5-8,TRBJ2-7
TGTGCCAGCAGTTCCAATCTTAGGGGGACAGGAACCCACGAGCAGTACTTC,CASSSNLRGTGTHEQYF,TRBD1,.,TRBV6-2/TRBV6-3,TRBJ2-7
TGTGCCAGCAGTATCGAGGGATGGGGTGAGCAGTTCTTC,CASSIEGWGEQFF,.,.,TRBV2,TRBJ2-1
TGCGCCAGCAGCGACTCCCCTGGGGAGCTGTTTTTT,CASSDSPGELFF,.,.,TRBV5-1,TRBJ2-2
TGTGCCAGCAGCCAAGAGGGCACTAGCGGGGGTACCGGGGAGCTGTTTTTT,CASSQEGTSGGTGELFF,TRBD2,.,TRBV4-2,TRBJ2-2
TGTGCCACCAGCGCGGGGGCCGGGGGAAATCAGCCCCAGCATTTT,CATSAGAGGNQPQHF,.,.,TRBV15,TRBJ1-5
TGTGCCAGCTCACCGAGGGACACTTTCTACAATGAGCAGTTCTTC,CASSPRDTFYNEQFF,.,.,TRBV18,TRBJ2-1
TGCGCCAGCAGCTTACCGGGACAGGGGAACTACGAGCAGTACTTC,CASSLPGQGNYEQYF,TRBD1,.,TRBV5-1,TRBJ2-7
TGCGCCAGCAGCCAAGATTGGGGCAGGGGGAATGAAAAACTGTTTTTT,CASSQDWGRGNEKLFF,TRBD1,.,TRBV4-1,TRBJ1-4
TGTGCCAGCTCACAGGGTAATTCACCCCTCCACTTT,CASSQGNSPLHF,.,.,TRBV9,TRBJ1-6
TGTGCCAGCAGTTACTCGATTGAGGGCTTACTCCACTTT,CASSYSIEGLLHF,.,.,TRBV6-6,TRBJ1-6
TGCGCCAGCAGCCTTCAAGAGGGCTACAATGAGCAGTTCTTC,CASSLQEGYNEQFF,.,.,TRBV5-1,TRBJ2-1
TGTGCCAGCAGCTTGGCCTTCTTGGGCGACAGGGACACTGAAGCTTTCTTT,CASSLAFLGDRDTEAFF,TRBD1,.,TRBV5-6,TRBJ1-1
TGCGCCAGCAGCTGGAGACTAGCAACAGATACGCAGTATTTT,CASSWRLATDTQYF,TRBD2,.,TRBV5-1,TRBJ2-3
TGTGCCAGCAGCTCCTACAGGGCTTACCAAGAGACCCAGTACTTC,CASSSYRAYQETQYF,.,.,TRBV7-8,TRBJ2-5
TGTGCCAGCAGCCAAAGCCCCTATGCGGGGTCTGGATTATGGGAGCTGTTTTTT,CASSQSPYAGSGLWELFF,.,.,TRBV3-1/TRBV3-2,TRBJ2-2
TGTGCCAGTAGTATGGGGGACATCGCTAATGGCTACACCTTC,CASSMGDIANGYTF,.,.,TRBV19,TRBJ1-2
TGTGCCAGTAGTATTAAAGGACAGGGAAGCTACGAGCAGTACTTC,CASSIKGQGSYEQYF,TRBD1,.,TRBV19,TRBJ2-7
TGCGCCAGCACCGTTACTTCCTCACAGGGGCCCCTCTCCTACAATGAGCAGTTCTTC,CASTVTSSQGPLSYNEQFF,TRBD1,once,TRBV5-1,TRBJ2-1
TGTGCCATCAGTGAGGGACAGGGACAATCCTATAATTCACCCCTCCACTTT,CAISEGQGQSYNSPLHF,TRBD1,.,TRBV10-3,TRBJ1-6
TGTGCCAGCAGCTTACTGAGGCAGACTAATTCACCCCTCCACTTT,CASSLLRQTNSPLHF,.,.,TRBV7-2,TRBJ1-6
TGTGCCAGCAGCCCCGGGGAGGGGGTCCAAGAGACCCAGTACTTC,CASSPGEGVQETQYF,.,.,TRBV7-9,TRBJ2-5
TGTGCCATCACTCAGGGACAGGGATTCTATGGCTACACCTTC,CAITQGQGFYGYTF,TRBD1,once,TRBV10-3,TRBJ1-2
TGTGCCAGCAGTCCCGACAGGGGAGTCATTCACAATCAGCCCCAGCATTTT,CASSPDRGVIHNQPQHF,TRBD1,.,TRBV6-6,TRBJ1-5
TGTGCCAGCAGCTTAGCGGGACAGGGATATGAAAAACTGTTTTTT,CASSLAGQGYEKLFF,TRBD1,.,TRBV7-9,TRBJ1-4
.,CASSGAIWGEGNIQYF,.,.,TRBV21-1,TRBJ2-4
TGTGCCAGCAACTGGGGACAGTCTCGAGAGACCCAGTACTTC,CASNWGQSRETQYF,TRBD1,.,TRBV5-5,TRBJ2-5
TGTGCCAGCAGCACAGGCAGTAGCTCCTACGAGCAGTACTTC,CASSTGSSSYEQYF,.,.,TRBV11-2,TRBJ2-7
TGCAGCGTTGGTGCAGGGGTTAATTCACCCCTCCACTTT,CSVGAGVNSPLHF,.,.,TRBV29-1,TRBJ1-6
TGCAGCGTCAAACGCGGGGTTCAAGGTGAGCAGTTCTTC,CSVKRGVQGEQFF,.,.,TRBV29-1,TRBJ2-1
TGTGCCTTGGGGAGGGTCGGTACAACTAATGAAAAACTGTTTTTT,CALGRVGTTNEKLFF,.,.,TRBV30,TRBJ1-4
TGCGCCAGCAGCACAAACAGGGCCACCGGGGAGCTGTTTTTT,CASSTNRATGELFF,.,.,TRBV5-1,TRBJ2-2
TGTGCCAGCAGAGATTCCACCGGGATGAACACTGAAGCTTTCTTT,CASRDSTGMNTEAFF,.,.,TRBV2,TRBJ1-1
TGTGCCAGCAGAGACAGGGGAAATTCACCCCTCCACTTT,CASRDRGNSPLHF,TRBD1,.,TRBV6-5,TRBJ1-6
TGTGCCAGCAGTGACAGGGGGACAGGGTTGAGCGGCTACACCTTC,CASSDRGTGLSGYTF,TRBD1,once,TRBV6-4,TRBJ1-2
TGCGCCAGCAGTGAGCCCCGGGGGACTTACGAGCAGTACTTC,CASSEPRGTYEQYF,.,.,TRBV10-2,TRBJ2-7
TGTGCCAGCAGTCCATGGACTAGCGGGGGACCGAGAACCGACAATGAGCAGTTCTTC,CASSPWTSGGPRTDNEQFF,TRBD2,.,TRBV27,TRBJ2-1
TGTGCCAGCAGCCCCGGACAGGGGAAAGAGACCCAGTACTTC,CASSPGQGKETQYF,TRBD1,.,TRBV27,TRBJ2-5
TGTGCCAGCAGCATCCGACAGTATGGCTACACCTTC,CASSIRQYGYTF,.,once,TRBV5-6,TRBJ1-2
TGTGCCAGCAGTGGAACAGGGGTCCGCACTGAAGCTTTCTTT,CASSGTGVRTEAFF,TRBD1,.,TRBV6-4,TRBJ1-1
TGTGCCAGCAGCGCCCGGGATTCCTACGAGCAGTACTTC,CASSARDSYEQYF,.,once,TRBV9,TRBJ2-7
TGTGCCACCAGTGATGCGGACAGTAGGGCCGGTGTGGATGGCTACACCTTC,CATSDADSRAGVDGYTF,.,.,TRBV24-1,TRBJ1-2
TGTGCCAGCAGTCTAGCCTCCGGGACAGTGAATTCACCCCTCCACTTT,CASSLASGTVNSPLHF,TRBD1,.,TRBV27,TRBJ1-6
TGCAGCGTTGACGTAGCGGGGGGGACTGAGCAGTTCTTC,CSVDVAGGTEQFF,TRBD2,.,TRBV29-1,TRBJ2-1
TGTGCCAGCAGGGTCTCCAGGGGTGGCTACACCTTC,CASRVSRGGYTF,.,.,TRBV6-5,TRBJ1-2
TGTGCCAGCAGTTTAGGACTGCTCACTGAAGCTTTCTTT,CASSLGLLTEAFF,.,medium-sized,TRBV12-3/TRBV12-4,TRBJ1-1
TGCGCCAGCAGCCCGGGACAGACCTCTGGAAACACCATATATTTT,CASSPGQTSGNTIYF,TRBD1,.,TRBV5-1,TRBJ1-3
TGTGCCAGCAGCGTAGGACTAGAGGGTTCCTACGAGCAGTACTTC,CASSVGLEGSYEQYF,.,.,TRBV9,TRBJ2-7
TGTGCCAGCAGAAAATCAGGGGTTCGGATTAATTCACCCCTCCACTTT,CASRKSGVRINSPLHF,.,.,TRBV3-1/TRBV3-2,TRBJ1-6